The entry below describes one T cell receptor (beta chain). CDR3 length equals 12 residues. Germline V gives CDR1 SGHVS, CDR2 FQNEAQ. V lost 2 bases and J lost 8, with 8 bases in between. This entry belongs to a study of shared clonotypes between healthy human individuals. Study in general: CD4 naive and memory got three plates each, CD8 naive two, CD8 memory one.

Genomic DNA (from each subset) was split evenly across several immunoSEQ plates. This table comes from immunoSEQ multiplex PCR, and its TCRdb copy is limited to in-frame clones, with some not included. The sample gives about 1.1 million clones, roughly 80% of which show up once; 0.7% to 0.95% is in the top ten. V and J are TRBV7-8 and TRBJ2-3, with D perhaps given as TRBD1 or TRBD2 (6 bases each). Material for sequencing was memory CD4+ T cells from PBMCs. Subset here: CD45RA-negative fraction. This receptor was taken from a man younger than 35 in good health. Some clones in this sample may be carry-over from other donors' samples. DNA of the CDR3: TGTGCCAGCAGCTTATGGGGGGCTACGCAGTATTTT. Translation gives CASSLWGATQYF.